Here is one TCR beta chain with its context. Its antigen remains unidentified. The record originates from a study of early T cells in non-severe SARS-CoV-2 infection. On the study more broadly: Unsorted whole blood bulk RNA was sequenced, with unpaired chains.

General study findings and limits: VDJdb-based matching was biased toward anti-spike CD8 responses and missed private and CD4 specificities.

The library protocol tagged individual cDNA molecules with unique molecular identifiers. TCRdb ran MiXCR on the 5' RACE reads and lists one entry per CDR3 protein. The table shows approximately 120,000 distinct CDR3 sequences, with approximately 15% occurring only once. The CDR3 extends over 15 amino acids. Trimming cost V 6 bases and J 7 bases, with 16 bases left between them. The sample consisted of whole blood. The genes are TRBV12-3 or TRBV12-4 and TRBJ1-6, with a possible D match to TRBD1 (5 bases). The TCR sequence derives from an adult who was a healthcare worker with PCR-confirmed SARS-CoV-2 infection or an uninfected control (not recorded which). Here the CDR3 reads CASSKTGGGNSPLHF. DNA for the CDR3: TGTGCCAGCAGCAAAACGGGGGGAGGGAATTCACCCCTCCACTTT.